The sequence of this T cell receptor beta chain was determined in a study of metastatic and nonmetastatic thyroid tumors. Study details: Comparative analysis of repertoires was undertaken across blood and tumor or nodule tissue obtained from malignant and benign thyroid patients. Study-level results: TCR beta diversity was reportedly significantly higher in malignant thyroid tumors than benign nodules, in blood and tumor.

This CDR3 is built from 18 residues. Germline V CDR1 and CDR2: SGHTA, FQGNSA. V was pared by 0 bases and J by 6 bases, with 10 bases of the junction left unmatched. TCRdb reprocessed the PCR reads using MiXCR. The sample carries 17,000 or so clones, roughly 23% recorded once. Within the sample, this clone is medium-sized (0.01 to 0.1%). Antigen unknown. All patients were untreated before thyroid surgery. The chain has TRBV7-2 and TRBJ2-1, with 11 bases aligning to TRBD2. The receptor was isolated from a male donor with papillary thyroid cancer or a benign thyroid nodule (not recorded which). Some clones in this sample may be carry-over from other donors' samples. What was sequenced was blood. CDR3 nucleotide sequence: TGTGCCAGCAGCTTAGCGACTAGCGGGACTTCCCGTGGCAATGAGCAGTTCTTC. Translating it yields CASSLATSGTSRGNEQFF.